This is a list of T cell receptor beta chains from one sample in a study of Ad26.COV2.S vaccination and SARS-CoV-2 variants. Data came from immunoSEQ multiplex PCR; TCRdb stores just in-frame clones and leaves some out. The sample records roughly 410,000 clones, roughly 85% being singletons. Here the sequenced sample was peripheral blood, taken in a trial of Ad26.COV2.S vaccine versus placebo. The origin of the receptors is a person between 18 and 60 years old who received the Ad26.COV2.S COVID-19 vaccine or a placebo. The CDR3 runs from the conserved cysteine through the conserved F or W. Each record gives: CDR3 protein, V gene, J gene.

CASTPTGSGELFF	TRBV12-3/TRBV12-4	TRBJ2-2
CASSFGSGELFF	TRBV7-8	TRBJ1-4
CASSLGIYYEQYF	TRBV5-6	TRBJ2-7
CASSQTGGNYGYTF	TRBV3-1/TRBV3-2	TRBJ1-2
CASSQGGQVNTEAFF	TRBV4-1	TRBJ1-1
CASSQVLISGIDEQYF	TRBV4-1	TRBJ2-7
CASSEANHGFMNTEAFF	TRBV6-1	TRBJ1-1
CASTPVGEGEQYF	TRBV6-5	TRBJ2-7
CASSEFRGSSYEQYF	TRBV6-1	TRBJ2-7
CASSQEGGNGGELFF	TRBV4-1	TRBJ2-2
CASSLGTTGGYTF	TRBV5-1	TRBJ1-2
CASSQKAGTEAFF	TRBV4-1	TRBJ1-1
CASSRVGADTYNEQFF	TRBV4-1	TRBJ2-1
CATSSETGDMNTEAFF	TRBV15	TRBJ1-1
CASRAAVREVTHGYTF	TRBV2	TRBJ1-2
CASSFQGPYEQYF	TRBV7-9	TRBJ2-7
CASSLVQTNEQFF	TRBV5-4	TRBJ2-1
CASSEARGPYEQYF	TRBV6-1	TRBJ2-7
CASSSLAGGELFF	TRBV5-1	TRBJ2-2
CASSSRTGWDTEAFF	TRBV21-1	TRBJ1-1
CASSIMTSGTYEQYF	TRBV19	TRBJ2-7
CASSPGNTGELFF	TRBV7-3	TRBJ2-2
CASTPPGSGPHRAFF	TRBV6-5	TRBJ1-1
CASSPSGGTGVPGELFF	TRBV4-1	TRBJ2-2
CASSKNGREDRTDTQYF	TRBV21-1	TRBJ2-3
CASSSQGANYGYTF	TRBV7-2	TRBJ1-2
CASSLLGTDQVYSNQPQHF	TRBV5-8	TRBJ1-5
CASSIGLAGGLAKNIQYF	TRBV19	TRBJ2-4
CASSTYRGAYNEQFF	TRBV7-3	TRBJ2-1
CASSLQSPGPVETQYF	TRBV18	TRBJ2-5
CAWSRKGGGPWEQYF	TRBV30	TRBJ2-7
CATSRGAWENIQYF	TRBV15	TRBJ2-4
CASSRSPTQYNEQFF	TRBV6-2/TRBV6-3	TRBJ2-1
CASSYTWTGNMNTEAFF	TRBV3-1/TRBV3-2	TRBJ1-1
CASTPRGGANQPQHF	TRBV7-3	TRBJ1-5
CATQEGEKLFF	TRBV19	TRBJ1-4
CASSPSGGGYTF	TRBV2	TRBJ1-2
CASRRNNAGTGRNTEAFF	TRBV4-1	TRBJ1-1
CASSVAMGSSGPLEQFF	TRBV9	TRBJ2-1
CASSTTSGRRSEQYF	TRBV6-5	TRBJ2-7
CASSIDRVYGYTF	TRBV12-3/TRBV12-4	TRBJ1-2
CASRATVRRGQPQHF	TRBV6-5	TRBJ1-5
CASSQSVRRYQPQHF	TRBV23-1	TRBJ1-5
CASRASPRSNQPQHF	TRBV5-1	TRBJ1-5
CATSEHINQPQHF	TRBV24-1	TRBJ1-5
CASTGGAEAGNEQFF	TRBV6-5	TRBJ2-1
CASSQGQLNQPQHF	TRBV4-2	TRBJ1-5
CASSDLRLGGYHEQFF	TRBV2	TRBJ2-1
CASSTSGALYGYTF	TRBV5-6	TRBJ1-2